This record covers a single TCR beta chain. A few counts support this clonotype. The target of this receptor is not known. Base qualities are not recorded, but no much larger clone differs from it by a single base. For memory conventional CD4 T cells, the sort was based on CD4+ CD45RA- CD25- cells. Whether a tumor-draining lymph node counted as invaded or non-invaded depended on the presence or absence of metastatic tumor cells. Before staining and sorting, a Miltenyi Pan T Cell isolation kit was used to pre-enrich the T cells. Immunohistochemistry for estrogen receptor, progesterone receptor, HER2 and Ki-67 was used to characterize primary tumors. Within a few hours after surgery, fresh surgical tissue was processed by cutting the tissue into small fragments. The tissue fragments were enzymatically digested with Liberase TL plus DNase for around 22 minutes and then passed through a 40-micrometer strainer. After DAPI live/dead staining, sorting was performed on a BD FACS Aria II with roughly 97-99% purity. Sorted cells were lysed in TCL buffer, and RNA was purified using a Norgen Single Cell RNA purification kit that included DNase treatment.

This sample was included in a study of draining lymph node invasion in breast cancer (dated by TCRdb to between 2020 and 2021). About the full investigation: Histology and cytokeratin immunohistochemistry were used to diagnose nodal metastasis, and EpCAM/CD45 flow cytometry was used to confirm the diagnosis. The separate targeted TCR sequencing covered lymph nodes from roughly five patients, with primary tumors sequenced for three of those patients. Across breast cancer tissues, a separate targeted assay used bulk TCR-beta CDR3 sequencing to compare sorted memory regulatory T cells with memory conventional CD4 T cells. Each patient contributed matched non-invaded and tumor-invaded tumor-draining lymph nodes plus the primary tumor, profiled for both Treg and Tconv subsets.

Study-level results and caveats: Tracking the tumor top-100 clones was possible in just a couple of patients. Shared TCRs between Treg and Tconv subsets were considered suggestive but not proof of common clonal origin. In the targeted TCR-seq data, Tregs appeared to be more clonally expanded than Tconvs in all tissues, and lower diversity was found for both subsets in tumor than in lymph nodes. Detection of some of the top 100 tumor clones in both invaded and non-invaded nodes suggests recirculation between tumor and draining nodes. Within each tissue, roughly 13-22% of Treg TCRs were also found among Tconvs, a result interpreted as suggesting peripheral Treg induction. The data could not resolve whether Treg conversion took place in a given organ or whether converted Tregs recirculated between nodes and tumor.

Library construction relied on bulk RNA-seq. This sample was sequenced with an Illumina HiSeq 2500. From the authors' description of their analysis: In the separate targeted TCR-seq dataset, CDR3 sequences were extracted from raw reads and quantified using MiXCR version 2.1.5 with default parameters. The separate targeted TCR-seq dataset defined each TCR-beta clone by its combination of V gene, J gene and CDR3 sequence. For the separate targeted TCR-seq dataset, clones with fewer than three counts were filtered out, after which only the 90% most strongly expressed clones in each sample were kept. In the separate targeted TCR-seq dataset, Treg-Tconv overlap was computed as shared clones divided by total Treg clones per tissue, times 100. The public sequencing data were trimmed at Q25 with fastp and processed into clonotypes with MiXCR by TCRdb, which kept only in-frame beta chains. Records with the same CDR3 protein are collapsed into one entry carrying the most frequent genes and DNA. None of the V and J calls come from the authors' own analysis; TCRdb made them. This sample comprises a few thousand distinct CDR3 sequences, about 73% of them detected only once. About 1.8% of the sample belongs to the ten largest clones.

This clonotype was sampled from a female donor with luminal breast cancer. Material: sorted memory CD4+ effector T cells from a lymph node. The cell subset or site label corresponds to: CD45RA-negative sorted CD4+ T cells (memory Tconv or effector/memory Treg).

This receptor has the CDR3 CSVESGPGPVNNEQFF. The nucleotide sequence is TGCAGCGTTGAATCAGGTCCGGGGCCGGTTAACAATGAGCAGTTCTTC. Recombination connected TRBV29-1 to TRBJ2-1; the D element could tentatively be TRBD1 or TRBD2, as 5 bases agree for each. For CDR1 and CDR2, the germline V gene lists SQVTM and ANQGSEA. CDR3 length: 16 amino acids, cysteine to phenylalanine. CDR3 DNA only is kept here, 48 bases in frame from base 1. Cut back by 2 bases and 5 bases, the V and J ends lie 19 bases apart.